These 32 T cell receptor beta chains came from one sample sequenced in a study of cytotoxic CD8 clonotypes in ibrutinib-treated CLL (dated by TCRdb to about 2021). In light of the paper, this sample's time point label describes: about eleven months on ibrutinib. To prepare the library, the immunoSEQ multiplex PCR assay was applied. What TCRdb holds here is the immuneACCESS table cut down to in-frame rearrangements. Part of the clones is not present; checked against another copy, under half of the missing clones reflect an unresolved V gene, and the others are unexplained. The sample table lists some 23,000 clones, over 55% of them with a count of one. Under 50% of the sample goes to the ten largest clones. The sample was PBMCs, taken after 12 months of ibrutinib treatment. The receptors here all came from a human donor with chronic lymphocytic leukemia.

The rearrangement uses TRBV5-1 and TRBJ2-1; 9 nucleotides align to TRBD1. The CDR3 covers 15 residues. The germline gives CDR1 SGHRS, CDR2 YFSETQ. Germline trimming cut 4 bases from V and 7 bases from J; bases unmatched to any gene: 9. In nucleotides, the CDR3 is TGCGCCAGCAGCGGCCCGGGACAGGGAACGAATGAGCAGTTCTTC. It yields the protein CASSGPGQGTNEQFF.

The rearrangement uses TRBV6-1 and TRBJ1-2; 7 bases fit TRBD1. V shed 6 bases and J 6 bases; nucleotides not matched to a gene: 7. This CDR3 is 13 amino acids long. Germline CDR1 and CDR2: MNHNS and SASEGT. CDR3 protein: CASRETGTNGYTF. DNA of the CDR3: TGTGCCAGCAGAGAGACAGGGACAAATGGCTACACCTTC.

The J gene is TRBJ1-1, the V gene TRBV5-6; D is possibly TRBD1 (5 bases). Per the germline V gene, CDR1 is SGHDT and CDR2 is YYEEEE. The CDR3 consists of 15 residues. Deletions cut 0 bases from V and 1 base from J, with 10 bases between. CDR3 in amino acids: CASSLGGVGNTEAFF. The CDR3, as DNA: TGTGCCAGCAGCTTGGGAGGGGTGGGGAACACTGAAGCTTTCTTT.

This clone was counted once. V and J are TRBV4-1 and TRBJ2-5, with TRBD2 matching over 12 bases. The CDR3 sequence is 16 residues long. Unmatched junction bases numbered 5, after V lost 4 bases and J lost 2 bases. CDR1 and CDR2 (germline): MGHRA, YSYEKL. CDR3 nucleotide sequence: TGCGCCAGCAGCCCGGGTCTAGCGGGGGGGCAAGAGACCCAGTACTTC. Protein product: CASSPGLAGGQETQYF.

V gene TRBV6-1 combines with J gene TRBJ2-5; D might be TRBD1 (6 bases). Germline assignment: CDR1 MNHNS and CDR2 SASEGT. This CDR3 is 16 amino acids long. V was pared by 2 bases and J by 1 base, with 14 bases between. Here the CDR3 DNA reads TGTGCCAGCAGTGAAATACGGCTAGGGGGCCAAGAGACCCAGTACTTC. Encoded protein: CASSEIRLGGQETQYF.

With regard to this clone: The conserved final phenylalanine or tryptophan is absent from the CDR3, which likely points to a read error. The CDR3 loop reads CASSPGTRHNSPLHL. CDR3 nucleotides: TGCGCCAGCAGCCCGGGGACAAGGCATAATTCACCCCTCCACCTT. The V call is TRBV5-1, the J call TRBJ1-6; maybe TRBD1 (6 bases). CDR3 size: 15 residues. Trimming left V 4 bases short and J 5 bases short, with 13 bases between. CDR1 is SGHRS and CDR2 is YFSETQ in the germline V gene.

The chain recombines TRBV4-3 with TRBJ2-2; perhaps TRBD2 as D (7 bases). The V gene's germline CDR1 is LGHNA and CDR2 YSLEER. V was shortened by 2 bases and J by 6 bases, with 22 bases between the two germline ends. The CDR3 spans 18 residues. Here the CDR3 reads CASSQSRPSGGYAGELFF. The CDR3 DNA follows: TGCGCCAGCAGCCAATCCCGCCCCTCGGGGGGCTATGCCGGGGAGCTGTTTTTT.

The sample holds a few counts of this clone. The same CDR3 arises from other DNA sequences in this sample as well. This chain connects TRBV19 to TRBJ2-7, with 10 bases that match TRBD1. CDR3 size: 14 residues. Trimming at V came to 7 bases and at J to 3 bases, leaving 6 bases not matched to a gene. Looked up from germline, CDR1 is LNHDA and CDR2 is SQIVND (reference sequence). The CDR3, as DNA: TGTGCCAGTACCCCGACAGGGGGCATCTACGAGCAGTACTTC. Translating it yields CASTPTGGIYEQYF.

The chain couples TRBV9 to TRBJ2-3; D is unresolved. Trimming took 4 bases from V and 6 from J, leaving 9 bases between them. This CDR3 region has 12 residues. Germline V gene lookup returns CDR1 SGDLS and CDR2 YYNGEE. The CDR3 loop reads CASSLHTDTQYF. CDR3 in DNA: TGTGCCAGCAGCCTTCACACGGATACGCAGTATTTT.

Here the CDR3 DNA reads TGCAGCGCATCGGACAGGTTGGCCGGGGAGCTGTTTTTT. As protein: CSASDRLAGELFF. The rearrangement joins TRBV29-1 to TRBJ2-2; 7 nucleotides line up with TRBD1. The CDR3 totals 13 residues. The V segment lost 7 bases and the J segment 6 bases; nucleotides outside the gene matches: 8. CDR1 is SQVTM and CDR2 is ANQGSEA in the germline V gene.

The genes are TRBV10-1 and TRBJ2-7; D perhaps matches TRBD1 (5 bases). V was clipped by 3 bases and J by 2 bases, with 11 bases between them. There are 14 residues in the CDR3. Germline loops: CDR1 WNHNN, CDR2 SYGVQD (reference sequence). CDR3 region: CASSDHRPPYEQYF. In nucleotides, the CDR3 is TGCGCCAGCAGTGACCACAGGCCCCCCTACGAGCAGTACTTC.

The chain joins TRBV5-1 to TRBJ1-1; 9 nucleotides match TRBD1. Germline assignment: CDR1 SGHRS and CDR2 YFSETQ. Losses at the gene ends were 4 bases for V and 4 bases for J; bases not matched to a gene: 8. The CDR3 consists of 15 residues. The CDR3 DNA reads TGCGCCAGCAGCGAGACCCCGACAGGGGGCACTGAAGCTTTCTTT. Translating it yields CASSETPTGGTEAFF.

This clone turned up a few times. V and J are TRBV5-1 and TRBJ1-2; the D is unclear. Germline CDR1 is SGHRS and CDR2 is YFSETQ. The V end lost 3 bases, the J end lost 4 bases, and 13 bases lay between the germline ends. The CDR3 runs 14 residues. CDR3: CASSSDSGGYGYTF. CDR3 sequence (DNA): TGCGCCAGCAGCTCCGATTCCGGCGGCTATGGCTACACCTTC.

CDR3 loop: CASSPLLAGGHNEQFF. As DNA, the CDR3 is TGTGCCAGCAGTCCATTACTAGCGGGGGGGCACAATGAGCAGTTCTTC. The chain is built from TRBV28 and TRBJ2-1, with 13 nucleotides matching TRBD2. CDR3 size: 16 residues. Germline-derived CDR1 and CDR2 are MDHEN and SYDVKM. V lost 5 bases to trimming and J lost 5 bases; unmatched junction nucleotides: 6.

The V and J genes are TRBV4-3 and TRBJ2-1; 10 bases are shared with TRBD2. Germline V gives CDR1 LGHNA, CDR2 YSLEER. The CDR3 is 15 residues long. J gave up 9 bases and V 4 bases, and 9 bases lay outside the gene matches. The CDR3 bases are TGCGCCAGCAGCCCAACTAGCGGGGAGGGTGGTGAGCAGTTCTTC. Its protein product is CASSPTSGEGGEQFF.

The chain is built from TRBV5-1 and TRBJ1-2; D is undetermined. Trimming left V 4 bases short and J 4 bases short, with 14 bases between. The CDR3 spans 14 residues. CDR1 is SGHRS and CDR2 is YFSETQ in the germline V gene. The CDR3 sequence: CASSPDLPLYGYTF. The CDR3, as DNA: TGCGCCAGCAGCCCCGACCTTCCGCTCTATGGCTACACCTTC.

A few counts support this clone. The rearrangement joins TRBV15 to TRBJ2-4, with 7 bases identical to TRBD2. Per germline, CDR1 LNHNV and CDR2 YYDKDF (reference sequence). Trimming took 5 bases from V and 2 from J; bases not matched to a gene: 6. CDR3 length: 15 residues. CDR3 protein: CATSGREGTKNIQYF. The CDR3 DNA follows: TGTGCCACCAGCGGGAGGGAGGGGACCAAAAACATTCAGTACTTC.

This clone was seen a single time. The chain is built from TRBV5-1 and TRBJ1-6, with TRBD1 matching over 9 bases. CDR3 size: 15 residues. With V trimmed by 2 bases and J by 6 bases, 3 bases remained unmatched. Germline-derived CDR1 and CDR2 are SGHRS and YFSETQ. CDR3 coding DNA: TGCGCCAGCAGCTTACTGACAGGGGGTAATTCACCCCTCCACTTT. Translating gives CASSLLTGGNSPLHF.

The V and J genes are TRBV13 and TRBJ1-1; no firm D call. CDR3 length: 13 amino acids. Per the germline V gene, CDR1 is PRHDT and CDR2 is FYEKMQ (reference sequence). V was trimmed by 3 bases and J by 1 base, leaving 6 bases between them. CDR3 amino acids: CASSLSKNTEAFF. In DNA, the CDR3 is TGTGCCAGCAGCTTGTCCAAGAACACTGAAGCTTTCTTT.

V is TRBV7-2 and J is TRBJ2-5; 13 nucleotides align to TRBD2. This CDR3 contains 18 residues. With 5 bases clipped from V and 4 bases from J, the junction kept 13 bases outside the gene matches. Looked up from germline, CDR1 is SGHTA and CDR2 is FQGNSA. CDR3 residues: CASSQTRLAGGRVETQYF. Written as DNA, the CDR3 is TGTGCCAGCAGCCAAACTAGACTAGCGGGGGGCCGGGTAGAGACCCAGTACTTC.

This clone has only a few counts. The chain is built from TRBV28 and TRBJ2-1, with TRBD2 identical over 10 bases. CDR3 length: 15 amino acids. With 3 bases clipped from V and 6 bases from J, the junction kept 5 bases outside the gene matches. CDR1 is MDHEN, CDR2 SYDVKM, per germline. DNA for the CDR3: TGTGCCAGCAGTTTTTCGTCTAGCGGGGGCAATGAGCAGTTCTTC. Residues: CASSFSSSGGNEQFF.

The chain links TRBV2 to TRBJ2-2; tentatively, D is TRBD1 (5 bases). The CDR3 is 15 amino acids. The ends were cut back, 3 bases at V and 6 bases at J, with 14 bases in the middle. The germline CDR1 and CDR2 sequences are SNHLY and FYNNEI. The CDR3 spells CASSDGRVAPGELFF. The CDR3 nucleotides read TGTGCCAGCAGTGACGGCAGGGTCGCTCCCGGGGAGCTGTTTTTT.

The V gene is TRBV4-1, the J gene TRBJ1-2; 10 positions match TRBD1. The J segment lost 6 bases and the V segment lost 6 bases, leaving 10 bases of the junction unmatched. The germline V gene has CDR1 MGHRA and CDR2 YSYEKL. The CDR3 extends over 15 amino acids. The CDR3 is CASRPGQGGVDGYTF. In DNA, the CDR3 is TGCGCCAGCAGGCCCGGACAGGGGGGGGTTGATGGCTACACCTTC.

The V call is TRBV9, the J call TRBJ2-3; D possibly uses TRBD1 or TRBD2 (5 bases each). The CDR3 sequence is 13 residues long. Between the trimmed V and J ends, which lost 9 bases and 2 bases, there was a span of 13 bases. Per the germline V gene, CDR1 is SGDLS and CDR2 is YYNGEE. Here the CDR3 reads CATGKGPTDTQYF. The CDR3 DNA sequence: TGTGCCACCGGGAAGGGGCCCACAGATACGCAGTATTTT.

The J gene is TRBJ1-2, the V gene TRBV9; D is undetermined. CDR1 and CDR2 from the germline V gene are SGDLS and YYNGEE. The V gene lost 3 bases and the J gene lost 6 bases, with 15 bases spanning the gap. The CDR3 consists of 14 residues. CDR3 loop: CASSAWEAVDGYTF. For the CDR3, the DNA is TGTGCCAGCAGCGCATGGGAGGCAGTTGATGGCTACACCTTC.

The chain carries TRBV6-1 and TRBJ2-1, with D possibly matching TRBD2 (6 bases). This CDR3 comprises 18 residues. Trimming took 2 bases from V and 5 from J, leaving 22 bases between them. The germline V gene has CDR1 MNHNS and CDR2 SASEGT. DNA of the CDR3: TGTGCCAGCAGTGAACTTTGGGCGGGAAGGGTTGGTCACAATGAGCAGTTCTTC. Amino acid sequence: CASSELWAGRVGHNEQFF.

CDR3 in DNA: TGTGCCAGCAGCGTAGCTATAGCGGGGGGGCTTGTTGAGCAGTTCTTC. Protein: CASSVAIAGGLVEQFF. The chain is built from TRBV9 and TRBJ2-1, with 11 bases lining up with TRBD2. The CDR3 loop spans 16 amino acids. V dropped 0 bases and J dropped 9; count of bases not matched to a gene: 8. Germline V gives CDR1 SGDLS, CDR2 YYNGEE. Full variable domain (rest looked up from reference TRBV9 and TRBJ2-1): DSGVTQTPKHLITATGQRVTLRCSPRSGDLSVYWYQQSLDQGLQFLIQYYNGEERAKGNILERFSAQQFPDLHSELNLSSLELGDSALYFCASSVAIAGGLVEQFFGPGTRLTVL.

This chain connects TRBV5-6 to TRBJ1-1; 8 nucleotides match TRBD1. CDR3 length equals 15 residues. CDR1 and CDR2 (germline): SGHDT, YYEEEE. Trimming cost V 2 bases and J 3 bases; bases outside gene matches: 6. Here the CDR3 DNA reads TGTGCCAGCAGCTTCCCAGGGGGCGCGTACACTGAAGCTTTCTTT. The encoded protein is CASSFPGGAYTEAFF.

The chain links TRBV7-9 to TRBJ1-4, with a tentative D call TRBD1 (5 bases). The CDR3 contains 15 residues. With 4 bases removed from V and 0 bases from J, the gap between germline ends came to 9 bases. CDR1 is SEHNR, CDR2 FQNEAQ, per germline (reference sequence). For the CDR3, the DNA is TGTGCCAGCAGCTCCCGGGGGTCAACTAATGAAAAACTGTTTTTT. The encoded protein is CASSSRGSTNEKLFF.

The chain uses TRBV19 and TRBJ2-1; 7 bases line up with TRBD1. Germline V CDR1 and CDR2: LNHDA, SQIVND (reference sequence). This CDR3 region has 18 residues. Losses at the gene ends were 3 bases for V and 1 base for J; bases not matched to a gene: 12. The CDR3 sequence is CASSMKARGILSYNEQFF. The CDR3 nucleotides read TGTGCCAGTAGTATGAAGGCCAGGGGGATTTTGTCCTACAATGAGCAGTTCTTC. The variable domain in full, with the rest retrieved from reference TRBV19 and TRBJ2-1, is DGGITQSPKYLFRKEGQNVTLSCEQNLNHDAMYWYRQDPGQGLRLIYYSQIVNDFQKGDIAEGYSVSREKKESFPLTVTSAQKNPTAFYLCASSMKARGILSYNEQFFGPGTRLTVL.

The chain couples TRBV10-1 to TRBJ2-7, with TRBD1 matching 7 bases. The CDR3 runs 11 residues. J lost 12 bases, V lost 8 bases, and 10 bases had no gene match. Germline V gene lookup returns CDR1 WNHNN and CDR2 SYGVQD (reference sequence). CDR3 residues: CASGTEPPAYF. The CDR3 DNA is TGCGCCAGCGGGACAGAACCCCCCGCGTACTTC.

In nucleotides, the CDR3 is TGTGCCACCGCGGGACAGAACTATGGCTACACCTTC. Its protein product is CATAGQNYGYTF. The V and J genes are TRBV21-1 and TRBJ1-2; the D segment call TRBD1 is taken from the table without a DNA check. TRBV21-1 is a pseudogene locus. The CDR3 covers 12 residues.